This TCR beta chain was obtained from a study of beta chain features in type 1 diabetes. Study results and caveats: A closer apparent resemblance between naive, central memory and Treg TCRB repertoires was seen in patients than in healthy donors. Researchers report that Type 1 diabetes patients had moderately but significantly shorter TCRB CDR3s across all four CD4+ subsets.

As to this clone: Its antigen remains unknown. At one end the junction does not follow the germline gene, possibly because of a read error.

Expressed TCRB transcripts were sequenced because the isolated RNA had all been reverse transcribed beforehand. The table came from immunoSEQ multiplex PCR; TCRdb's copy has only in-frame clones and leaves some out. This table holds hundreds of thousands of clones, over 11% found once. This clonotype was obtained from a man younger than 30 with type 1 diabetes. Sequencing was done on a sample of naive CD4+ T cells from blood.

This chain's CDR3 is CASSSLPWTISF. CDR3 bases: TGTGCCAGCAGCTCCCTACCTTGGACTATAAGTTTT. The chain carries TRBV11-2 and TRBJ2-3, with a weak D call TRBD2 (6 bases). Germline lookup yields CDR1 SGHAT and CDR2 FQNNGV. This CDR3 spans 12 amino acids. Based on the CDR3 plus reference TRBV11-2 and TRBJ2-3, the full variable domain is EAGVAQSPRYKIIEKRQSVAFWCNPISGHATLYWYQQILGQGPKLLIQFQNNGVVDDSQLPKDRFSAERLKGVDSTLKIQPAKLEDSAVYLCASSSLPWTISFGPGTRLTVL.